A selection of T cell receptor beta chains follows, all from one sample in a study of Ad26.COV2.S vaccination and SARS-CoV-2 variants. Profiling relied on immunoSEQ multiplex PCR, and the TCRdb table lists in-frame clones only, not all of them. The sample has 350,000 to 450,000 clones, about nine tenths seen once; the top ten hold around 1.9%. The sequences come from peripheral blood, collected in a trial of Ad26.COV2.S vaccine versus placebo. The source of these receptors is a person aged 18 to 59 who received the Ad26.COV2.S COVID-19 vaccine or a placebo. Each CDR3 is given with its conserved first and last residue. The D gene is left open where the match is weak. Clone sizes are given selectively: once, few, many, or a class where the clone is expanded.

size: NA
length: 13
D: NA
J: TRBJ2-1
V: TRBV6-2/TRBV6-3
CDR3: CASSYYGPGEQFF
DNA: TGTGCCAGCAGTTACTACGGTCCGGGTGAGCAGTTCTTC

size: NA
length: 15
D: NA
J: TRBJ2-1
V: TRBV10-3
CDR3: CAISESVGPHNEQFF
DNA: TGTGCCATCAGTGAGTCTGTGGGCCCCCACAATGAGCAGTTCTTC

size: NA
length: 16
D: NA
J: TRBJ2-5
V: TRBV28
CDR3: CASSLRGRLRGETQYF
DNA: TGTGCCAGCAGCCTCCGGGGGCGGCTAAGGGGAGAGACCCAGTACTTC

size: NA
length: 13
D: NA
J: TRBJ1-2
V: TRBV9
CDR3: CASSVEAGNGYTF
DNA: TGTGCCAGCAGCGTAGAGGCAGGGAATGGCTACACCTTC

size: NA
length: 13
D: NA
J: TRBJ2-7
V: TRBV7-8
CDR3: CASSSRTDYEQYF
DNA: TGTGCCAGCAGCTCCCGGACAGACTACGAGCAGTACTTC

size: NA
length: 13
D: NA
J: TRBJ2-3
V: TRBV11-1
CDR3: CASSPPADYTQYF
DNA: TGTGCCAGCAGCCCGCCCGCCGATTATACGCAGTATTTT

size: once
length: 15
D: NA
J: TRBJ2-7
V: TRBV5-4
CDR3: CASSPPLGQAYEQYF
DNA: TGTGCCAGCAGCCCACCACTGGGCCAAGCCTACGAGCAGTACTTC

size: once
length: 16
D: TRBD2
J: TRBJ2-3
V: TRBV24-1
CDR3: CATSEGTSESTDTQYF
DNA: TGTGCCACCAGTGAAGGGACTAGCGAGAGCACAGATACGCAGTATTTT

size: NA
length: 14
D: NA
J: TRBJ2-7
V: TRBV6-1
CDR3: CASSEVLPTYEQYF
DNA: TGTGCCAGCAGTGAAGTTCTCCCAACCTACGAGCAGTACTTC

size: NA
length: 16
D: NA
J: TRBJ2-2
V: TRBV7-6
CDR3: CASQDPGRHLTGELFF
DNA: TGTGCCAGCCAAGATCCGGGACGCCACCTCACCGGGGAGCTGTTTTTT

size: NA
length: 14
D: TRBD1
J: TRBJ2-7
V: TRBV6-5
CDR3: CASPQTGIAYEQYF
DNA: TGTGCCAGCCCCCAGACAGGGATAGCGTACGAGCAGTACTTC

size: NA
length: 15
D: NA
J: TRBJ2-2
V: TRBV14
CDR3: CASSQVVLNTGELFF
DNA: TGTGCCAGCAGCCAAGTCGTCCTGAACACCGGGGAGCTGTTTTTT

size: NA
length: 16
D: NA
J: TRBJ1-5
V: TRBV7-2
CDR3: CASSLVAGFSNQPQHF
DNA: TGTGCCAGCAGCTTAGTCGCAGGGTTTAGCAATCAGCCCCAGCATTTT

size: NA
length: 12
D: NA
J: TRBJ2-1
V: TRBV2
CDR3: CASRNDGRGQFF
DNA: TGTGCCAGCAGGAATGACGGACGGGGGCAGTTCTTC

size: NA
length: 13
D: NA
J: TRBJ1-5
V: TRBV7-9
CDR3: CATGSNSNQPQHF
DNA: TGTGCTACAGGATCTAATAGCAATCAGCCCCAGCATTTT

size: few
length: 14
D: NA
J: TRBJ2-2
V: TRBV27
CDR3: CASSFGLGTGELFF
DNA: TGTGCCAGCAGTTTTGGCTTGGGGACCGGGGAGCTGTTTTTT

size: many
length: 16
D: NA
J: TRBJ2-7
V: TRBV19
CDR3: CASSIGILESSYEQYF
DNA: TGTGCCAGTAGTATAGGTATACTGGAAAGCTCCTACGAGCAGTACTTC

size: NA
length: 11
D: NA
J: TRBJ1-2
V: TRBV19
CDR3: CASRWDYGYTF
DNA: TGTGCCAGTCGGTGGGACTATGGCTACACCTTC

size: NA
length: 12
D: NA
J: TRBJ2-1
V: TRBV15
CDR3: CATSRDTNEQFF
DNA: TGTGCCACCAGCAGAGATACTAATGAGCAGTTCTTC

size: few
length: 13
D: NA
J: TRBJ1-1
V: TRBV19
CDR3: CASSRTTGTEAFF
DNA: TGTGCCAGTAGCCGTACTACAGGGACTGAAGCTTTCTTT

size: few
length: 15
D: TRBD2
J: TRBJ2-1
V: TRBV6-5
CDR3: CASTKLAGEANEQFF
DNA: TGTGCCAGCACGAAATTAGCGGGAGAAGCGAATGAGCAGTTCTTC

size: NA
length: 15
D: TRBD2
J: TRBJ2-5
V: TRBV7-2
CDR3: CASSLGTSGRETQYF
DNA: TGTGCCAGCAGCTTAGGGACTAGCGGGAGAGAGACCCAGTACTTC

size: few
length: 15
D: TRBD1
J: TRBJ2-7
V: TRBV28
CDR3: CASRPQGTDFAGQYF
DNA: TGTGCCAGCAGACCCCAGGGGACAGACTTCGCTGGGCAGTACTTC

size: NA
length: 11
D: NA
J: TRBJ2-5
V: TRBV29-1
CDR3: CSSLSVETQYF
DNA: TGCAGCTCCTTGTCCGTCGAGACCCAGTACTTC

size: NA
length: 13
D: NA
J: TRBJ2-7
V: TRBV6-5
CDR3: CASSYSISYEQYF
DNA: TGTGCCAGCAGTTACTCGATCTCCTACGAGCAGTACTTC

size: NA
length: 14
D: NA
J: TRBJ1-5
V: TRBV6-5
CDR3: CASKPDGYNQPQHF
DNA: TGTGCCAGCAAGCCAGACGGTTACAATCAGCCCCAGCATTTT

size: NA
length: 15
D: NA
J: TRBJ2-1
V: TRBV2
CDR3: CASSEDRESYNEQFF
DNA: TGTGCCAGCAGTGAGGACAGAGAATCCTACAATGAGCAGTTCTTC

size: NA
length: 11
D: NA
J: TRBJ2-1
V: TRBV5-4
CDR3: CASSIYNEQFF
DNA: TGTGCCAGCAGCATATACAATGAGCAGTTCTTC

size: NA
length: 15
D: TRBD1
J: TRBJ1-4
V: TRBV6-5
CDR3: CASTPWRTGNEKLFF
DNA: TGTGCCAGCACGCCCTGGAGGACAGGAAATGAAAAACTGTTTTTT

size: NA
length: 15
D: TRBD1
J: TRBJ1-6
V: TRBV19
CDR3: CASSIEAGGNSPLHF
DNA: TGTGCCAGTAGTATAGAGGCAGGGGGGAATTCACCCCTCCACTTT

size: NA
length: 13
D: NA
J: TRBJ2-7
V: TRBV7-2
CDR3: CASSPPGSYEQYF
DNA: TGTGCCAGCAGCCCTCCGGGCTCCTACGAGCAGTACTTC

size: NA
length: 17
D: TRBD2
J: TRBJ2-1
V: TRBV29-1
CDR3: CSVDRLAGNKHYNEQFF
DNA: TGCAGCGTTGATCGGCTAGCGGGAAACAAGCACTACAATGAGCAGTTCTTC

size: NA
length: 15
D: NA
J: TRBJ2-6
V: TRBV18
CDR3: CASSPQGSGANVLTF
DNA: TGTGCCAGCTCACCACAAGGGTCGGGGGCCAACGTCCTGACTTTC

size: NA
length: 18
D: TRBD1
J: TRBJ2-3
V: TRBV4-1
CDR3: CASSQEPRTGVSTDTQYF
DNA: TGCGCCAGCAGCCAAGAACCTAGGACAGGGGTTAGCACAGATACGCAGTATTTT

size: NA
length: 14
D: NA
J: TRBJ2-7
V: TRBV11-2
CDR3: CASSLAGLHYEQYF
DNA: TGTGCCAGCAGCTTAGCCGGACTGCACTACGAGCAGTACTTC

size: NA
length: 15
D: TRBD2
J: TRBJ2-7
V: TRBV5-4
CDR3: CASSIRTSGAYEQYF
DNA: TGTGCCAGCAGCATCCGGACTAGCGGAGCCTACGAGCAGTACTTC

size: NA
length: 10
D: NA
J: TRBJ2-1
V: TRBV7-9
CDR3: CASGDYEQFF
DNA: TGTGCCAGCGGAGACTACGAGCAGTTCTTC

size: NA
length: 17
D: NA
J: TRBJ1-3
V: TRBV7-9
CDR3: CASSPWGRTGIGNTIYF
DNA: TGTGCCAGCAGCCCTTGGGGCAGAACAGGCATTGGAAACACCATATATTTT

size: NA
length: 14
D: NA
J: TRBJ1-2
V: TRBV15
CDR3: CATSRGTLNYGYTF
DNA: TGTGCCACCAGCAGAGGGACACTAAACTATGGCTACACCTTC

size: few
length: 13
D: NA
J: TRBJ1-5
V: TRBV5-4
CDR3: CASSFGVNQPQHF
DNA: TGTGCCAGCAGCTTTGGGGTGAACCAGCCCCAGCATTTT

size: NA
length: 16
D: TRBD1
J: TRBJ2-3
V: TRBV9
CDR3: CASSAPGTVRTDTQYF
DNA: TGTGCCAGCAGCGCCCCCGGGACAGTACGCACAGATACGCAGTATTTT

size: NA
length: 13
D: NA
J: TRBJ2-1
V: TRBV12-3/TRBV12-4
CDR3: CASGESLVGEQFF
DNA: TGTGCCAGCGGGGAGAGTCTGGTCGGTGAGCAGTTCTTC

size: NA
length: 13
D: NA
J: TRBJ1-1
V: TRBV19
CDR3: CATKPAGGAEAFF
DNA: TGTGCCACCAAACCGGCGGGAGGGGCTGAAGCTTTCTTT

size: NA
length: 14
D: TRBD1
J: TRBJ1-5
V: TRBV7-9
CDR3: CASSPTGERTPQHF
DNA: TGTGCCAGCAGCCCCACAGGGGAACGAACGCCCCAGCATTTT

size: NA
length: 16
D: NA
J: TRBJ2-3
V: TRBV7-6
CDR3: CASSLWAGQQTDTQYF
DNA: TGTGCCAGCAGCTTATGGGCGGGGCAGCAGACAGATACGCAGTATTTT

size: once
length: 19
D: TRBD2
J: TRBJ2-1
V: TRBV7-8
CDR3: CASSPSPQLSGRAKDEQFF
DNA: TGTGCCAGCAGCCCGAGTCCTCAATTAAGCGGGAGGGCCAAGGATGAGCAGTTCTTC

size: once
length: 13
D: TRBD1
J: TRBJ1-1
V: TRBV15
CDR3: CATSGTGVTEAFF
DNA: TGTGCCACCAGCGGGACAGGGGTTACTGAAGCTTTCTTT

size: NA
length: 14
D: NA
J: TRBJ1-2
V: TRBV5-1
CDR3: CASSLNPSGDGYTF
DNA: TGCGCCAGCAGCTTGAACCCATCTGGCGATGGCTACACCTTC

size: NA
length: 14
D: NA
J: TRBJ2-5
V: TRBV19
CDR3: CASRETGHGETQYF
DNA: TGTGCCAGTAGGGAGACAGGCCATGGTGAGACCCAGTACTTC

size: NA
length: 15
D: NA
J: TRBJ2-5
V: TRBV7-2
CDR3: CASSLTAHPDETQYF
DNA: TGTGCCAGCAGCTTAACTGCCCACCCGGACGAGACCCAGTACTTC

size: NA
length: 12
D: NA
J: TRBJ1-2
V: TRBV28
CDR3: CASSSPMDGYTF
DNA: TGTGCCAGCAGTTCTCCTATGGATGGCTACACCTTC

size: once
length: 15
D: TRBD2
J: TRBJ2-7
V: TRBV24-1
CDR3: CATSDPRTSSYEQYF
DNA: TGTGCCACCAGTGATCCTCGGACTAGCTCCTACGAGCAGTACTTC

size: NA
length: 14
D: NA
J: TRBJ1-3
V: TRBV9
CDR3: CASSVGGNGNTIYF
DNA: TGTGCCAGCAGCGTAGGGGGGAACGGAAACACCATATATTTT

size: NA
length: 15
D: NA
J: TRBJ2-2
V: TRBV7-2
CDR3: CASSLATSNTGELFF
DNA: TGTGCCAGCAGCTTAGCGACTTCGAACACCGGGGAGCTGTTTTTT

size: once
length: 15
D: TRBD2
J: TRBJ2-5
V: TRBV7-7
CDR3: CASSPVAGAQETQYF
DNA: TGTGCCAGCAGCCCCGTAGCGGGGGCCCAAGAGACCCAGTACTTC

size: NA
length: 14
D: NA
J: TRBJ1-1
V: TRBV28
CDR3: CASNPLGLGTEAFF
DNA: TGTGCCAGCAACCCTCTGGGCTTGGGCACTGAAGCTTTCTTT

size: NA
length: 15
D: TRBD2
J: TRBJ2-7
V: TRBV28
CDR3: CASSLLAGGSYEQYF
DNA: TGTGCCAGCAGTTTATTAGCGGGAGGGTCCTACGAGCAGTACTTC